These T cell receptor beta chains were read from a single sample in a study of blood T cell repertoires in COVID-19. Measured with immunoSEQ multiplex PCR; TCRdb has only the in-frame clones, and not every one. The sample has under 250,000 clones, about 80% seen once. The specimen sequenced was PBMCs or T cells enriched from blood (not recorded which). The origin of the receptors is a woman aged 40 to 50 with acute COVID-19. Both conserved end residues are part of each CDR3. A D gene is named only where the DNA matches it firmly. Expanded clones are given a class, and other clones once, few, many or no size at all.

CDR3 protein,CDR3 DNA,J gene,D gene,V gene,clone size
CATSDAGTGNQPQHF,TGTGCCACCAGTGATGCCGGGACAGGGAATCAGCCCCAGCATTTT,TRBJ1-5,TRBD1,TRBV24-1,NA
CASSLAGTANNQPQHF,TGTGCCAGCAGCTTGGCCGGGACAGCTAACAATCAGCCCCAGCATTTT,TRBJ1-5,TRBD1,TRBV5-5,NA
CASRQGGDSPLHF,TGTGCCAGCAGACAGGGGGGGGATTCACCCCTCCACTTT,TRBJ1-6,TRBD1,TRBV6-5,NA
CASSLTENTEAFF,TGTGCCAGCAGCTTGACAGAGAACACTGAAGCTTTCTTT,TRBJ1-1,NA,TRBV5-6,NA
CASSFNGRVVRSLGEQYF,TGTGCCAGCAGTTTTAACGGGCGGGTTGTCAGGAGCCTGGGTGAGCAGTACTTC,TRBJ2-7,NA,TRBV28,NA
CASSASGTGQLSGNTIYF,TGTGCCAGCAGTGCATCCGGGACAGGGCAACTCTCTGGAAACACCATATATTTT,TRBJ1-3,TRBD1,TRBV27,NA
CASASANEDTQYF,TGTGCCTCGGCTAGCGCGAATGAAGATACGCAGTATTTT,TRBJ2-3,NA,TRBV7-3,NA
CASSLAGGKNIQYF,TGTGCCAGCAGCTTAGCGGGGGGCAAAAACATTCAGTACTTC,TRBJ2-4,TRBD2,TRBV11-2,few
CASSLGTGGSTEAFF,TGTGCCAGCAGCTTAGGTACAGGGGGAAGCACTGAAGCTTTCTTT,TRBJ1-1,TRBD1,TRBV11-2,NA
CASSLLAGGPGGELFF,TGTGCCAGCAGCTTACTAGCGGGGGGCCCGGGAGGGGAGCTGTTTTTT,TRBJ2-2,TRBD2,TRBV7-8,NA
CAISDTYFGQGMDPLHF,TGTGCCATCAGCGACACATATTTCGGACAGGGGATGGACCCCCTCCACTTT,TRBJ1-6,TRBD1,TRBV10-3,NA
CASTRQADSNQPQHF,TGTGCCAGCACCCGACAGGCGGATAGCAATCAGCCCCAGCATTTT,TRBJ1-5,NA,TRBV16,NA
CASSADRGPMNTEAFF,TGTGCCAGTAGCGCGGACAGGGGACCAATGAACACTGAAGCTTTCTTT,TRBJ1-1,TRBD1,TRBV19,NA
CASSQDGTNSGANVLTF,TGTGCCAGCAGCCAAGATGGGACAAACTCTGGGGCCAACGTCCTGACTTTC,TRBJ2-6,NA,TRBV3-1/TRBV3-2,NA
CSVATGTYEQYF,TGCAGCGTTGCGACAGGCACCTACGAGCAGTACTTC,TRBJ2-7,NA,TRBV29-1,NA
CASSLWGGDQPQHF,TGTGCCAGCAGTTTATGGGGCGGTGATCAGCCCCAGCATTTT,TRBJ1-5,NA,TRBV27,NA
CASSNPSTTFQETQYF,TGTGCCAGCAGCAACCCTTCGACTACCTTCCAAGAGACCCAGTACTTC,TRBJ2-5,NA,TRBV7-3,NA
CASSFWRRSNQPQHF,TGCGCCAGCAGCTTCTGGCGGAGGAGCAATCAGCCCCAGCATTTT,TRBJ1-5,NA,TRBV5-1,NA
CAWSDSPGWPQHF,TGTGCCTGGAGTGACAGTCCAGGGTGGCCCCAGCATTTT,TRBJ1-5,NA,TRBV30,NA
CASSEGDYGYTF,TGTGCCAGCAGCGAGGGGGACTATGGCTACACCTTC,TRBJ1-2,NA,TRBV9,NA
CASRGLGGRNYGYTF,TGTGCCAGCAGGGGACTCGGAGGACGGAACTATGGCTACACCTTC,TRBJ1-2,NA,TRBV5-6,few
CASSPSQTSNQPQHF,TGCGCCAGCAGCCCCTCACAAACGAGCAATCAGCCCCAGCATTTT,TRBJ1-5,NA,TRBV4-1,NA
CASSVDITNEKLFF,TGTGCCAGCAGCGTAGATATAACTAATGAAAAACTGTTTTTT,TRBJ1-4,NA,TRBV9,NA
CASSKGTGSNEKLFF,TGTGCCAGCAGTAAAGGGACAGGCTCTAATGAAAAACTGTTTTTT,TRBJ1-4,TRBD1,TRBV11-3,NA
CASARQSSYNSPLHF,TGTGCCAGCGCACGACAAAGCTCCTATAATTCACCCCTCCACTTT,TRBJ1-6,NA,TRBV6-5,NA
CASSLDRGLRISTDTQYF,TGTGCCAGTAGCCTGGACAGGGGGCTCCGGATTAGCACAGATACGCAGTATTTT,TRBJ2-3,TRBD1,TRBV19,NA
CASSQEPLDRADGYTF,TGTGCCAGCAGCCAAGAACCTCTAGACAGGGCGGATGGCTACACCTTC,TRBJ1-2,TRBD1,TRBV14,NA
CASSSPGELPPRGELFF,TGTGCCAGCAGCTCCCCTGGGGAGCTTCCTCCAAGAGGGGAGCTGTTTTTT,TRBJ2-2,NA,TRBV7-3,once